This TCR beta chain stems from a study of blood T cell repertoires in COVID-19. The assay was immunoSEQ multiplex PCR, and TCRdb's table has in-frame clones only and misses some. The sample holds 150,000 to 200,000 clones, 88% seen once. The V end lost 4 bases, the J end lost 6 bases, and 13 bases lay between the germline ends. Germline V gives CDR1 SGDLS, CDR2 YYNGEE. This CDR3 comprises 13 residues. The chain employs TRBV9 and TRBJ1-2; D possibly corresponds to TRBD1 (6 bases). Source material: peripheral blood. This receptor was identified in a man aged 55 to 70 with acute or convalescent COVID-19. The CDR3, as DNA: TGTGCCAGCAGCCCCACAGGGACCCATGGCTACACCTTC. The encoded protein is CASSPTGTHGYTF.